The 26 T cell receptor beta chains below all came from one sample that was sequenced in a study of blood T cell repertoires in COVID-19. Assay used: immunoSEQ multiplex PCR; TCRdb lists only in-frame clones, some missing. The sample lists 120,000 to 150,000 clones; about nine tenths were seen once. The material sequenced was peripheral blood. The receptor source for this set is a human donor with COVID-19, enrolled during active disease. The donor label of this sample is uncertain.

The chain uses TRBV19 and TRBJ2-1; possibly TRBD1 for D (6 bases). Trimming removed 3 bases from V and 13 bases from J, with 13 bases in between. The germline V gene encodes CDR1 LNHDA and CDR2 SQIVND (reference sequence). CDR3 length: 12 amino acids. CDR3 loop: CASSMNQGIQFF. The CDR3 DNA follows: TGTGCCAGTAGTATGAATCAGGGGATACAGTTCTTC.

The rearrangement uses TRBV19 and TRBJ1-5; D might be TRBD1 (6 bases). With 5 bases removed from V and 1 base from J, the gap between germline ends came to 15 bases. CDR1 and CDR2 (germline): LNHDA, SQIVND (reference sequence). CDR3 length: 16 residues. The CDR3 region has the DNA TGTGCCAGTAGTCTTGAAGGGGGATTCAGCAATCAGCCCCAGCATTTT. Encoded protein: CASSLEGGFSNQPQHF.

The rearrangement joins TRBV5-8 to TRBJ2-1, with a weak D call TRBD1 (5 bases). Germline CDR1 SGHTS, CDR2 YDEGEE. The CDR3 runs to 14 residues. Between the trimmed V and J ends, which lost 3 bases and 1 base, there was a span of 8 bases. The CDR3 region is CASSSRQSYNEQFF. In nucleotides, the CDR3 is TGTGCCAGCAGCTCCAGACAGTCCTACAATGAGCAGTTCTTC.

The chain couples TRBV27 to TRBJ1-2; 12 nucleotides align to TRBD1. Germline V gives CDR1 MNHEY, CDR2 SMNVEV (reference sequence). With V trimmed by 3 bases and J by 8 bases, 4 bases remained unmatched. This CDR3 is 14 amino acids long. CDR3 amino acids: CASSLGTGGGGYTF. The DNA of the CDR3 is TGTGCCAGCAGTTTGGGGACAGGGGGCGGAGGCTACACCTTC.

This clone was counted once. V gene TRBV25-1 combines with J gene TRBJ2-1; no firm D call. Germline CDR1 and CDR2: MGHDK and SYGVNS. This CDR3 region has 13 residues. V gave up 5 bases and J gave up 10 bases, with 15 bases separating them. For the CDR3, the DNA is TGTGCCAGCAGTTCCGACACAAATAAGGAGCAGTTCTTC. Translating it yields CASSSDTNKEQFF.

This chain connects TRBV3-1 (or the pseudogene TRBV3-2) to TRBJ2-6; the D is unclear. Trimming pared 1 base from V and 1 base from J, leaving 5 bases between. The CDR3 totals 15 residues. From germline, CDR1 is LGHDT and CDR2 YNNKEL (reference sequence). The chain's CDR3 is CASSQVTSGANVLTF. As DNA, the CDR3 is TGTGCCAGCAGCCAAGTGACTTCTGGGGCCAACGTCCTGACTTTC.

The CDR3 DNA is TGTGCCAGCAGCTTAACCCAGGAAACAGATACGCAGTATTTT. Protein: CASSLTQETDTQYF. The V and J genes are TRBV7-3 and TRBJ2-3, with D uncertain. This CDR3 contains 14 residues. Trimming left V 0 bases short and J 3 bases short, with 7 bases between. Germline CDR1 and CDR2: SGHTA and FQGTGA.

As for this clone: The sample contains more than one DNA sequence encoding this CDR3. V and J are TRBV12-3 or TRBV12-4 and TRBJ1-2; TRBD1 matches 8 bases. J gave up 4 bases and V 6 bases, and 4 bases lay outside the gene matches. The CDR3 consists of 13 residues. In DNA form, the CDR3 reads TGTGCCAGCAGCCCTACAGGGGGCTATGGCTACACCTTC. Protein: CASSPTGGYGYTF.

The chain is built from TRBV30 and TRBJ1-4; D might be TRBD1 (5 bases). The V gene lost 4 bases and the J gene lost 4 bases, with 10 bases spanning the gap. The CDR3 totals 13 residues. Germline lookup yields CDR1 GTSNPN and CDR2 SVGIG (reference sequence). The CDR3 here is CAWTRQFNEKLFF. In nucleotides, the CDR3 is TGTGCCTGGACCCGACAGTTTAATGAAAAACTGTTTTTT.

The chain combines TRBV19 with TRBJ1-4; D is perhaps TRBD1 (6 bases). The germline V gene encodes CDR1 LNHDA and CDR2 SQIVND (reference sequence). Trimming took 6 bases from V and 8 from J, leaving 13 bases between them. This CDR3 is 13 amino acids long. DNA of the CDR3: TGTGCCAGTAGCCACAGGGTTACCGAAAAACTGTTTTTT. Its protein product is CASSHRVTEKLFF.

The chain has TRBV27 and TRBJ1-1; tentatively, D is TRBD1 (6 bases). The CDR3 is made up of 13 amino acids. The V and J ends lost 0 bases and 5 bases respectively, with 7 bases between them. Germline CDR1 MNHEY, CDR2 SMNVEV (reference sequence). CDR3 in DNA: TGTGCCAGCAGTTTATCAGGGGGAACTGAAGCTTTCTTT. Translation gives CASSLSGGTEAFF.

This chain joins TRBV6-5 and TRBJ1-1; no definite D call. The CDR3 runs to 16 residues. Deletions cut 1 base from V and 5 bases from J, with 17 bases between. CDR1 and CDR2 from the germline V gene are MNHEY and SVGAGI. The CDR3 DNA sequence: TGTGCCAGCAGTTACTTACCGGGAACGGGAGGAACTGAAGCTTTCTTT. This gives the protein CASSYLPGTGGTEAFF.

The sample holds one count of this clone. V and J are TRBV18 and TRBJ2-5; D not resolved. The CDR3 is 11 amino acids. Germline V gives CDR1 KGHSH, CDR2 LQKENI. The V gene lost 6 bases and the J gene lost 5 bases, with 7 bases spanning the gap. CDR3 region: CASSLRETQYF. In DNA form, the CDR3 reads TGTGCCAGCTCCCTCCGGGAGACCCAGTACTTC. The full variable domain, completed using reference TRBV18 and TRBJ2-5, is NAGVMQNPRHLVRRRGQEARLRCSPMKGHSHVYWYRQLPEEGLKFMVYLQKENIIDESGMPKERFSAEFPKEGPSILRIQQVVRGDSAAYFCASSLRETQYFGPGTRLLVL.

The chain couples TRBV24-1 to TRBJ2-1, with TRBD1 matching over 8 bases. V gave up 4 bases and J gave up 9 bases; unmatched junction bases: 13. This CDR3 has 16 residues. In germline, CDR1 is KGHDR, CDR2 SFDVKD. CDR3 in DNA: TGTGCCACCAGTGACCCCGGGCAGGGGGCGTCCACTGAGCAGTTCTTC. The encoded protein is CATSDPGQGASTEQFF.

This clone has a single count. The genes are TRBV25-1 and TRBJ1-4; D is possibly TRBD1 (5 bases). V lost 5 bases and J lost 10, with 17 bases in between. CDR1 is MGHDK, CDR2 SYGVNS, per germline. This CDR3 has 14 residues. CDR3 DNA: TGTGCCAGCAGTTCTTTTGGGGCTGGTGTAAAACTGTTTTTT. It yields the protein CASSSFGAGVKLFF. The entire variable domain, with the rest obtained from reference TRBV25-1 and TRBJ1-4, is as follows: EADIYQTPRYLVIGTGKKITLECSQTMGHDKMYWYQQDPGMELHLIHYSYGVNSTEKGDLSSESTVSRIRTEHFPLTLESARPSHTSQYLCASSSFGAGVKLFFGSGTQLSVL.

The CDR3 is CSVQGLGLSDEAFF. For the CDR3, the DNA is TGCAGCGTTCAGGGGCTCGGGTTAAGTGATGAAGCTTTCTTT. The chain couples TRBV29-1 to TRBJ1-1; possibly TRBD1 for D (6 bases). Germline loops: CDR1 SQVTM, CDR2 ANQGSEA. The V end was cut by 5 bases, the J end by 7 bases, with 20 bases between. The CDR3 consists of 14 residues.

The V and J genes are TRBV10-3 and TRBJ1-2, with D tentatively TRBD1 (5 bases). The V end was cut by 2 bases, the J end by 4 bases, with 8 bases between. The CDR3 is made up of 13 amino acids. Germline V gene lookup returns CDR1 ENHRY and CDR2 SYGVKD. The CDR3 sequence: CAISERQSYGYTF. DNA of the CDR3: TGTGCCATCAGTGAGAGACAGTCCTATGGCTACACCTTC.

The V gene is TRBV5-1, the J gene TRBJ1-1, with 7 positions matching TRBD1. Germline CDR1 and CDR2: SGHRS and YFSETQ. The CDR3 consists of 15 residues. J lost 1 base, V lost 4 bases, and 7 bases had no gene match. CDR3 DNA sequence: TGCGCCAGCAGCCTAGGGGGCGCCCAGAACACTGAAGCTTTCTTT. Protein: CASSLGGAQNTEAFF.

The CDR3 here is CASSGWGGTDTQYF. DNA for the CDR3: TGTGCCAGCAGCGGGTGGGGCGGCACAGATACGCAGTATTTT. This chain uses TRBV5-4 with TRBJ2-3; perhaps TRBD1 as D (5 bases). Germline CDR1 and CDR2: SGHNT and YYREEE (reference sequence). This CDR3 has 14 residues. Trimming pared 4 bases from V and 1 base from J, leaving 10 bases between.

V is TRBV11-2 and J is TRBJ2-1, with 12 nucleotides matching TRBD2. The CDR3 covers 14 residues. V trimming: 4 bases; J trimming: 15 bases; junction bases outside the gene matches: 10. CDR1 and CDR2 (germline): SGHAT, FQNNGV. The CDR3 reads CASSSLRTSGKRFF. The CDR3 DNA reads TGTGCCAGCAGCTCCCTCCGGACTAGCGGGAAACGGTTCTTC.

This clone was found a few times. This chain joins TRBV28 and TRBJ2-7; D remains ambiguous. This CDR3 is 13 amino acids long. CDR1 MDHEN and CDR2 SYDVKM come from the germline V gene. Trimming took 5 bases from V and 2 from J, leaving 10 bases between them. CDR3 sequence reads: CASSPTGAYEQYF. The CDR3 DNA reads as TGTGCCAGCAGTCCGACTGGAGCCTACGAGCAGTACTTC.

The table lists this clone with a few counts. V and J are TRBV14 and TRBJ1-3; a weak D match, TRBD1 (5 bases). V was trimmed by 0 bases and J by 8 bases, leaving 8 bases between them. The CDR3 consists of 13 residues. The germline V gene encodes CDR1 SGHDN and CDR2 FVKESK. Here the CDR3 reads CASSQDREDTIYF. CDR3 DNA sequence: TGTGCCAGCAGCCAAGACAGGGAGGACACCATATATTTT. Drawing the rest from reference TRBV14 and TRBJ1-3, the complete variable domain is EAGVTQFPSHSVIEKGQTVTLRCDPISGHDNLYWYRRVMGKEIKFLLHFVKESKQDESGMPNNRFLAERTGGTYSTLKVQPAELEDSGVYFCASSQDREDTIYFGEGSWLTVV.

The chain uses TRBV18 and TRBJ1-4; no clear D gene. V was clipped by 3 bases and J by 4 bases, with 9 bases between them. This CDR3 is 14 amino acids long. CDR1 and CDR2 from the germline V gene are KGHSH and LQKENI. The CDR3 region has the DNA TGTGCCAGCTCACCGAACACAGATAATGAAAAACTGTTTTTT. This encodes CASSPNTDNEKLFF.

The V and J genes are TRBV3-1 (or the pseudogene TRBV3-2) and TRBJ1-6; D ambiguous. V was pared by 2 bases and J by 9 bases, with 11 bases between. CDR3 size: 14 residues. Germline V CDR1 and CDR2: LGHDT, YNNKEL (reference sequence). CDR3 coding DNA: TGTGCCAGCAGCCAACAGGAAAGTCGTTCACCCCTCCACTTT. This translates into CASSQQESRSPLHF.

The genes are TRBV7-9 and TRBJ2-4; D might be TRBD1 (6 bases). Germline V gene lookup returns CDR1 SEHNR and CDR2 FQNEAQ (reference sequence). The V and J ends lost 1 base and 4 bases respectively, with 8 bases between them. This CDR3 has 14 amino acids. The CDR3 nucleotides read TGTGCCAGCAGCTTAGGAACAGGGAAAAACATTCAGTACTTC. Translation: CASSLGTGKNIQYF.

This rearrangement joins TRBV4-2 to TRBJ2-6; no clear D gene. Germline V gene lookup returns CDR1 LGHNA and CDR2 YNFKEQ. Trimming shortened V by 1 base and J by 1 base, and 11 bases separated the two germline ends. This CDR3 comprises 17 residues. DNA of the CDR3: TGTGCCAGCAGCCAAGCTCGAAGCCCTTCTGGGGCCAACGTCCTGACTTTC. Translation gives CASSQARSPSGANVLTF.